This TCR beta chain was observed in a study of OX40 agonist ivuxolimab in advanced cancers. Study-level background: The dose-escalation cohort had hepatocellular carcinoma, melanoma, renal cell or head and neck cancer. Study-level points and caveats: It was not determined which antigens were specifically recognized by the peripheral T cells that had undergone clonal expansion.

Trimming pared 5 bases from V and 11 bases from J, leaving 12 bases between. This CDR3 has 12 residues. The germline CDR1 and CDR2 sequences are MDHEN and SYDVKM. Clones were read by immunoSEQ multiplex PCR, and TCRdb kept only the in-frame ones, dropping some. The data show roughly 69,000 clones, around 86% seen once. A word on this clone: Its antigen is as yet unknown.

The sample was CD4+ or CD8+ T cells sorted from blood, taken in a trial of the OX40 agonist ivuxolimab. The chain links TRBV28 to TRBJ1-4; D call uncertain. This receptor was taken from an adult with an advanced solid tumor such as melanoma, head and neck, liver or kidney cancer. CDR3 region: CASSPWAEKLFF. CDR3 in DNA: TGTGCCAGCAGTCCATGGGCTGAGAAACTGTTTTTT. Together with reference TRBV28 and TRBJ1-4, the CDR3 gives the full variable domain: DVKVTQSSRYLVKRTGEKVFLECVQDMDHENMFWYRQDPGLGLRLIYFSYDVKMKEKGDIPEGYSVSREKKERFSLILESASTNQTSMYLCASSPWAEKLFFGSGTQLSVL.